This is a list of T cell receptor beta chains from one sample in a study of blood T cell repertoires in COVID-19. The method was immunoSEQ multiplex PCR; TCRdb's version includes in-frame clones alone and lacks a portion of them. Of about 200,000 clones in the sample, 80% were seen once. Sequencing was carried out using PBMCs or T cells enriched from blood (not recorded which). Every receptor here comes from a woman aged 35 to 49 with acute COVID-19. The CDR3 runs from the conserved cysteine through the conserved F or W. The D gene is left open where the match is weak. Expanded clones are given a class, and other clones once, few, many or no size at all.

v_call	clone_size	d_call	j_call	cdr3_aa	cdr3_nt
TRBV19	NA	NA	TRBJ1-5	CASSIQLGGQPQHF	TGTGCCAGTAGTATCCAACTGGGGGGTCAGCCCCAGCATTTT
TRBV14	NA	NA	TRBJ1-1	CASSQVARGNTEAFF	TGTGCCAGCAGCCAAGTGGCCAGGGGGAACACTGAAGCTTTCTTT
TRBV2	NA	NA	TRBJ2-3	CASSEEGLTDTQYF	TGTGCCAGCAGTGAAGAGGGGTTGACAGATACGCAGTATTTT
TRBV3-1/TRBV3-2	NA	NA	TRBJ2-3	CASSQGGKGEDTQYF	TGTGCCAGCAGCCAAGGTGGAAAGGGGGAGGATACGCAGTATTTT
TRBV6-2/TRBV6-3	NA	TRBD2	TRBJ2-5	CASSYLLTSQDGAETQYF	TGTGCCAGCAGTTACCTTCTGACTAGCCAAGATGGTGCAGAGACCCAGTACTTC
TRBV19	NA	NA	TRBJ1-1	CASSTGAGNTEAFF	TGTGCCAGTAGTACAGGGGCAGGAAACACTGAAGCTTTCTTT
TRBV7-8	NA	TRBD1	TRBJ1-5	CASSPRDRGNQPQHF	TGTGCCAGCAGCCCCCGGGACAGGGGAAATCAGCCCCAGCATTTT
TRBV4-2	NA	NA	TRBJ2-3	CASSQETTSKRYDTQYF	TGTGCCAGCAGCCAAGAAACGACTAGTAAGAGGTACGATACGCAGTATTTT
TRBV10-2	NA	NA	TRBJ1-3	CASSEQGSSGNTIYF	TGCGCCAGCAGTGAGCAGGGGAGCTCTGGAAACACCATATATTTT
TRBV19	few	TRBD1	TRBJ1-2	CASSNPGDSQINYGYTF	TGTGCCAGTAGCAATCCCGGGGACAGCCAAATAAACTATGGCTACACCTTC
TRBV9	NA	NA	TRBJ1-1	CASSVGGAGGTEAFF	TGTGCCAGCAGCGTCGGTGGGGCGGGGGGCACTGAAGCTTTCTTT
TRBV7-2	NA	TRBD2	TRBJ2-1	CASTPYGTSNEQFF	TGTGCCAGCACCCCGTACGGGACTAGCAATGAGCAGTTCTTC
TRBV5-1	NA	TRBD1	TRBJ1-2	CASSPGDRVGYTF	TGCGCCAGCAGCCCCGGTGACAGGGTTGGCTACACCTTC
TRBV19	once	TRBD1	TRBJ1-2	CASNEGARGYTF	TGTGCCAGTAACGAGGGGGCGCGAGGCTACACCTTC
TRBV6-2/TRBV6-3	NA	TRBD1	TRBJ2-7	CASSYTGQIGQYF	TGTGCCAGCAGTTACACGGGACAGATAGGGCAGTACTTC
TRBV29-1	NA	NA	TRBJ1-1	CSVERGLSPTEAFF	TGCAGCGTTGAGAGAGGGCTCTCGCCCACTGAAGCTTTCTTT
TRBV6-1	NA	TRBD1	TRBJ1-1	CASSEILSDRATEAFF	TGTGCCAGCAGTGAAATATTAAGTGACAGGGCCACTGAAGCTTTCTTT
TRBV6-6	NA	NA	TRBJ1-5	CASSYPGVGQPQHF	TGTGCCAGCAGTTACCCAGGGGTCGGTCAGCCCCAGCATTTT
TRBV11-3	NA	TRBD1	TRBJ2-7	CASSLESWGQTRSYEQYF	TGTGCCAGCAGCTTAGAGAGTTGGGGACAGACACGCTCCTACGAGCAGTACTTC
TRBV3-1/TRBV3-2	NA	TRBD1	TRBJ2-1	CASSTRTGDPEQFF	TGTGCCAGCAGCACACGGACAGGGGACCCAGAGCAGTTCTTC
TRBV10-3	NA	NA	TRBJ1-2	CAISGLLTGYTF	TGTGCCATCAGTGGGCTTCTCACCGGCTACACCTTC
TRBV30	few	NA	TRBJ1-6	CAWQGGLGNSPLHF	TGTGCCTGGCAAGGAGGATTGGGTAATTCACCCCTCCACTTT
TRBV6-5	NA	NA	TRBJ2-7	CANGGPYEQYF	TGTGCCAACGGGGGGCCCTACGAGCAGTACTTC
TRBV3-1/TRBV3-2	NA	NA	TRBJ2-4	CASSQLAENIQYF	TGTGCCAGCAGCCAGCTGGCGGAAAACATTCAGTACTTC
TRBV7-9	few	TRBD1	TRBJ1-2	CASSLAGESGGVGYTF	TGTGCCAGCAGCTTAGCGGGCGAGTCAGGGGGAGTTGGCTACACCTTC